These T cell receptor beta chains were read from a single sample in a study of blood T cell repertoires in COVID-19. The repertoire was sequenced with immunoSEQ multiplex PCR; TCRdb's copy has only in-frame clones and lacks some. The table has just over 200,000 clones, under 90% seen once. The material sequenced was peripheral blood. The source is a man at least 80 years old with acute or convalescent COVID-19. CDR3s leave out the opening cysteine and the closing phenylalanine or tryptophan. Not all rows give a size; the values are once, few, many and, for expanded clones, a class.

abundance | v_gene | CDR3aa
NA | TRBV19 | ASSLGTRLYYNEQF
once | TRBV5-1 | ASSLAVSGQGARGDTQY
NA | TRBV19 | ASSVTSGRGNEQF
NA | TRBV12-3/TRBV12-4 | ASSLANQETQY
few | TRBV9 | ASSPFPGTVNEKLF
NA | TRBV11-3 | ASSLGATKPQH
NA | TRBV6-5 | ATGLHPTSGNPQY
NA | TRBV6-2/TRBV6-3 | ASSYSRSGRGQGTQY
NA | TRBV2 | ASSGQGVVFEQY
NA | TRBV28 | ASSLGTGERQPQH
NA | TRBV13 | ASNYDTDTQY
NA | TRBV19 | ASSTRGLAISTDTQY
NA | TRBV2 | ASSLKREPVGSYEQY
NA | TRBV7-2 | ASSFGWTSPLH
NA | TRBV7-9 | ASSLGTGMNTEAF
NA | TRBV6-5 | ASRAGQGNYNEQF
NA | TRBV24-1 | ATSDPNRGAYNEQF
NA | TRBV2 | ASSDDAGKNEQY
NA | TRBV9 | ASSVEFSSDTQY
NA | TRBV10-3 | AISDLQGNQPQH
NA | TRBV7-8 | ASSSIAGPPRYTGELF
NA | TRBV11-2 | ASSLDQGLAGGPYAYEQY
NA | TRBV7-2 | ASSLRDKGGTGELF
NA | TRBV2 | ASRGQDYGYT
NA | TRBV7-9 | ASSLSSYNEKLF
NA | TRBV28 | ASTPVNNEKLF
NA | TRBV7-3 | ASSLQPGLAGEVEF
once | TRBV29-1 | SVEGGDSYTGELF
NA | TRBV7-3 | ASSSTGGGTGELF
NA | TRBV14 | ASSPQPTYEQY
NA | TRBV5-6 | ASSFDPGSYEQY
NA | TRBV4-2 | AIQTSGNTGELF
NA | TRBV5-1 | ASSLNPGGGQF
NA | TRBV19 | ASSLNPRGYLGETQY
NA | TRBV7-8 | ASSLVPPFPGLAGGEQY
NA | TRBV11-1 | ASSSGQSYNEQF
NA | TRBV7-6 | ASSLGGQGKDYGYT
NA | TRBV2 | ASTFGHGSTDTQY
once | TRBV9 | ASSVAPGQPYEQY
once | TRBV6-2/TRBV6-3 | ASSYSGGRMNNEQF
NA | TRBV5-1 | ASSAAGLAGVNEQF
NA | TRBV10-3 | AISAGTSGIPQY
NA | TRBV18 | ASSPPASQETQY
NA | TRBV18 | ASSSGQQNSPLH
NA | TRBV2 | ASSLQGVSNQPQH
NA | TRBV2 | ASSSGTGNNSPLH
NA | TRBV25-1 | ASSGGQGRGYT
NA | TRBV20-1 | SVVVSQTQY
NA | TRBV5-1 | ASSLQGAGEKLF
once | TRBV29-1 | SVASTRFNSPLH
once | TRBV6-6 | ASRTRDRSTDTQY